This T cell receptor beta chain stems from a study of blood T cell repertoires in COVID-19. Repertoires were generated with immunoSEQ multiplex PCR, while TCRdb's copy carries only in-frame clones and drops some. This table has some 180,000 clones, 84% appearing once. There are 19 residues in the CDR3. Between the trimmed V and J ends, which lost 0 bases and 0 bases, there was a span of 17 bases. Germline V gives CDR1 MNHEY, CDR2 SMNVEV (reference sequence). Sequencing was performed on peripheral blood. This clonotype was obtained from a woman at least 80 years old with COVID-19, enrolled during active disease. The J gene is TRBJ1-4, the V gene TRBV27; D unclear. The CDR3 region is CASSLSNGGRGATNEKLFF. CDR3 bases: TGTGCCAGCAGTTTATCGAATGGCGGTCGCGGTGCAACTAATGAAAAACTGTTTTTT. The entire variable domain, with the rest obtained from reference TRBV27 and TRBJ1-4, is as follows: EAQVTQNPRYLITVTGKKLTVTCSQNMNHEYMSWYRQDPGLGLRQIYYSMNVEVTDKGDVPEGYKVSRKEKRNFPLILESPSPNQTSLYFCASSLSNGGRGATNEKLFFGSGTQLSVL.